The 20 T cell receptor beta chains below were found in one sample sequenced in a study of CD8+CD57+ T cells in acquired aplastic anemia. Investigators profiled TCR beta VDJ and CDR3 from genomic DNA template. MiXCR, applied by TCRdb to the reads, yields one record per CDR3 protein. The table has some 180,000 distinct CDR3 sequences, about half seen once. Source material: sorted CD4+, CD8+, or CD8+CD57+ T cells (not recorded which) from PBMCs. The receptors originated from a human donor in good health.

The V call is TRBV11-2, the J call TRBJ1-1; maybe TRBD1 (5 bases). CDR1 is SGHAT, CDR2 FQNNGV, per germline. The CDR3 runs to 14 residues. Deletions cut 6 bases from V and 1 base from J, with 12 bases between. The CDR3 region is CASRMAGRNTEAFF. CDR3 coding DNA: TGTGCCAGCAGAATGGCGGGACGGAACACTGAAGCTTTCTTT.

Points on this clonotype: Given a much more abundant clone one base away, this may be a read error. J is TRBJ2-3 and V is TRBV20-1; D is possibly TRBD1 or TRBD2 (5 bases each). The germline V and J ends were trimmed by 1 base and 4 bases, with 9 bases remaining between them. The germline CDR1 and CDR2 sequences are DFQATT and SNEGSKA (reference sequence). This CDR3 contains 13 residues. The CDR3 nucleotides are TGCAGTGCTAGAGGGAGAGGGGCAGATACGCAGTATTTT. It yields the protein CSARGRGADTQYF.

This clonotype was picked up many times. The rearrangement links TRBV12-3 or TRBV12-4 to TRBJ1-1; D is unresolved. V dropped 8 bases and J dropped 1 base, with 11 bases sitting between them. The CDR3 has 13 amino acids. The CDR3 loop reads CASSPRRNTEAFF. CDR3 DNA: TGTGCCAGCTCCCCCCGGAGGAACACTGAAGCTTTCTTT.

The chain has TRBV4-1 and TRBJ2-1, with TRBD2 identical over 13 bases. The germline gives CDR1 MGHRA, CDR2 YSYEKL. V trimming: 7 bases; J trimming: 4 bases; junction bases outside the gene matches: 13. The CDR3 consists of 18 residues. Here the CDR3 reads CASNSLGLAGTKYNEQFF. The CDR3 coding sequence is TGCGCCAGCAACTCGTTGGGACTAGCGGGGACCAAATACAATGAGCAGTTCTTC.

The chain links TRBV19 to TRBJ2-7; D is undetermined. V dropped 4 bases and J dropped 3 bases, with 10 bases sitting between them. This CDR3 is 13 amino acids long. Germline loops: CDR1 LNHDA, CDR2 SQIVND (reference sequence). The CDR3 sequence is CASSKPGGYEQYF. Here the CDR3 DNA reads TGTGCCAGTAGTAAACCGGGTGGCTACGAGCAGTACTTC.

In this sample, this clonotype turned up many times. This chain joins TRBV7-2 and TRBJ2-1, with a possible D match to TRBD2 (6 bases). Germline V gene data show CDR1 as SGHTA and CDR2 as FQGNSA. With 1 base removed from V and 3 bases from J, the gap between germline ends came to 13 bases. The CDR3 has 16 residues. The DNA for the CDR3 is TGTGCCAGCAGCTTAGGTTCTAGGGGAGGCTACAATGAGCAGTTCTTC. Its protein product is CASSLGSRGGYNEQFF.

This rearrangement joins TRBV11-2 to TRBJ2-3; TRBD2 agrees at 11 bases. V gave up 2 bases and J gave up 3 bases; unmatched junction bases: 4. The CDR3 totals 16 residues. The V gene's germline CDR1 is SGHAT and CDR2 FQNNGV. CDR3 protein: CASSLRLAGITDTQYF. CDR3 sequence (DNA): TGTGCCAGCAGCTTAAGACTAGCGGGGATAACAGATACGCAGTATTTT.

Details on this clonotype: This may come from a read error, since a much larger clone is one base off. This rearrangement joins TRBV12-3 or TRBV12-4 to TRBJ1-2, with D possibly TRBD1 on 5 matching bases. CDR3 size: 12 residues. Trimming pared 5 bases from V and 12 bases from J, leaving 16 bases between. The CDR3 sequence: CASSPGRTDDTF. CDR3 sequence (DNA): TGTGCCAGCAGTCCGGGACGGACGGACGACACCTTC.

This clonotype was seen ten or more times. V is TRBV5-1 and J is TRBJ1-2; 9 bases align to TRBD1. This CDR3 has 15 residues. J lost 2 bases, V lost 5 bases, and 7 bases had no gene match. Germline V gene data show CDR1 as SGHRS and CDR2 as YFSETQ. CDR3 loop: CASSPRQGGNYGYTF. CDR3 bases: TGCGCCAGCAGTCCTCGACAGGGGGGCAACTATGGCTACACCTTC. The full variable domain, with the rest looked up from reference TRBV5-1 and TRBJ1-2, is KAGVTQTPRYLIKTRGQQVTLSCSPISGHRSVSWYQQTPGQGLQFLFEYFSETQRNKGNFPGRFSGRQFSNSRSEMNVSTLELGDSALYLCASSPRQGGNYGYTFGSGTRLTVV.

Remarks on this clonotype: One junction end disagrees with the germline gene, perhaps due to a read error. The V call is TRBV6-1, the J call TRBJ1-4; TRBD1 is a possible D gene (5 bases). This CDR3 comprises 15 residues. From germline, CDR1 is MNHNS and CDR2 SASEGT. The CDR3 is CASIRQPATSEKLFF. CDR3 bases: TGTGCCAGCATCCGACAGCCTGCAACTAGTGAAAAACTGTTTTTT.

This clonotype was detected many times. The chain employs TRBV20-1 and TRBJ1-1, with D uncertain. This CDR3 is 10 amino acids long. V was shortened by 3 bases and J by 8 bases, with 7 bases between the two germline ends. Germline V gene sequence: CDR1 DFQATT, CDR2 SNEGSKA (reference sequence). The CDR3, as DNA: TGCAGTGCTAGGGTCATAGAAGCTTTCTTT. Translation: CSARVIEAFF.

The chain is built from TRBV24-1 and TRBJ2-5; the D is unclear. The CDR3 has 14 residues. Germline CDR1 and CDR2: KGHDR and SFDVKD. Trimming took off 2 bases at V and 1 base at J, with 7 bases between the two ends. The CDR3 loop reads CATSDSRPQETQYF. CDR3 DNA: TGTGCCACCAGTGATTCAAGACCCCAAGAGACCCAGTACTTC.

CDR3: CASSLTWESNEKLFF. The CDR3 nucleotides read TGTGCCAGCAGCCTAACCTGGGAGTCTAATGAAAAACTGTTTTTT. V is TRBV7-9 and J is TRBJ1-4; no reliable D call. Trimming pared 5 bases from V and 3 bases from J, leaving 13 bases between. This CDR3 contains 15 residues. Germline CDR1 and CDR2: SEHNR and FQNEAQ (reference sequence).

This clonotype was detected many times. The rearrangement joins TRBV4-2 to TRBJ2-3, with D hard to call. V lost 4 bases and J lost 2, with 7 bases in between. Per the germline V gene, CDR1 is LGHNA and CDR2 is YNFKEQ. This CDR3 comprises 13 residues. The chain's CDR3 is CASSPSPTDTQYF. As DNA, the CDR3 is TGTGCCAGCAGCCCCTCCCCCACAGATACGCAGTATTTT.

To note about this clonotype: The junction departs from the called germline gene at one end, perhaps through a read error. V is TRBV5-4 and J is TRBJ1-3, with 10 positions matching TRBD1. Looked up from germline, CDR1 is SGHNT and CDR2 is YYREEE (reference sequence). The CDR3 runs 15 residues. The CDR3 loop reads CASSPGQGSGNTIHF. Here the CDR3 DNA reads TGTGCCAGCAGCCCGGGACAGGGGAGCGGAAACACCATACATTTT.

V and J are TRBV20-1 and TRBJ2-5; 7 nucleotides align to TRBD2. V lost 1 base, J lost 2 bases, and 4 bases stayed unmatched. Germline V gene data show CDR1 as DFQATT and CDR2 as SNEGSKA (reference sequence). The CDR3 covers 14 residues. The CDR3 sequence is CSARAGGGQETQYF. Here the CDR3 DNA reads TGCAGTGCTAGAGCTGGGGGGGGGCAAGAGACCCAGTACTTC.

The chain employs TRBV12-5 and TRBJ2-7; TRBD1 matches 10 bases. Trimming took 5 bases from V and 4 from J; bases not matched to a gene: 8. This CDR3 is built from 15 residues. CDR1 LGHNT and CDR2 FRNRAP come from the germline V gene. CDR3 loop: CASGVGTGVGYEQYF. The CDR3 DNA follows: TGTGCTAGTGGTGTGGGGACAGGGGTCGGATACGAGCAGTACTTC.

This clonotype rates as medium-sized. This sequence joins TRBV25-1 and TRBJ2-1; TRBD2 aligns across 9 bases. V lost 4 bases to trimming and J lost 5 bases; unmatched junction nucleotides: 6. The CDR3 has 15 amino acids. The germline V gene has CDR1 MGHDK and CDR2 SYGVNS. CDR3 nucleotide sequence: TGTGCCAGCAGTGTAGCGGGAGTAGGGAACAATGAGCAGTTCTTC. Protein product: CASSVAGVGNNEQFF.

The gene calls are TRBV25-1 and TRBJ2-2; D not resolved. Germline lookup yields CDR1 MGHDK and CDR2 SYGVNS. This CDR3 comprises 15 residues. V shed 6 bases and J shed 6 bases, with 17 bases lying between them. In DNA, the CDR3 is TGTGCCAGCAGCCGCTCAGGTGATCTCGCCGGGGAGCTGTTTTTT. Translated: CASSRSGDLAGELFF.

This clonotype was recorded only once. This sequence joins TRBV25-1 and TRBJ2-3, with TRBD2 identical over 10 bases. This CDR3 is built from 18 residues. Germline trimming cut 2 bases from V and 0 bases from J; bases unmatched to any gene: 8. Germline CDR1 is MGHDK and CDR2 is SYGVNS. As DNA, the CDR3 is TGTGCCAGCAGTGAAAAGCGGGGGGGCCTGATTAGCACAGATACGCAGTATTTT. It specifies CASSEKRGGLISTDTQYF.